The clone carrying this T cell receptor beta chain was seen repeatedly, ten times or more. What it binds is not known. Arm-PCR of CDR3 regions and iRepertoire HTBI primers were the basis on which TCR beta libraries were built. In the original processing: Across the samples, identification revealed some 64 TRBV and more than twelve TRBJ segments. TCRdb ran MiXCR on the multiplex PCR reads and lists one entry per CDR3 protein. TCRdb, not the authors, supplied the V and J calls. In the table there are fewer than 450,000 distinct CDR3 sequences, less than 25% of which are singletons. Germline V CDR1 and CDR2: DFQATT, SNEGSKA (reference sequence). V gave up 0 bases and J gave up 4 bases, with 0 bases separating them. This CDR3 spans 10 amino acids. The data belong to a study of regulatory T cells in long-lasting Graves disease. Study findings and constraints: TCR diversity in persistent Graves' patients was below that of newly diagnosed ones. Patients with persistent disease showed a bias toward TRBV28, TRBJ1-2 and TRBJ2-5.

The sample's time point: persistent/refractory GD, antithyroid drugs over 5 years with positive TRAb. With RNA extracted from PBMCs as input, the TCR library was made. It was by American Thyroid Association guidelines that Graves' disease was diagnosed. Sequenced here: peripheral blood mononuclear cells (PBMCs), sampled when the disease was refractory, from a patient treated with antithyroid drugs. The chain is built from TRBV20-1 and TRBJ1-1; D is undetermined. The source is a female donor with Graves disease. The CDR3 DNA is TGCAGTGCTAGAGACACTGAAGCTTTCTTT. Its translation: CSARDTEAFF.